This T cell receptor (beta chain) emerged from a study of T cell responses to AZD1222 COVID-19 vaccine (dated by TCRdb to the early 2020s). About the study as a whole: A total of under 250 trial participants underwent TCR sequencing, of whom 207 had received two doses of AZD1222 and about 25 had received two doses of the MenACWY control vaccine. Trial participants were enrolled by age into 18-55, 56-69 and 70-plus year subgroups, with approximately 150, 30 and 60 TCR-sequenced participants respectively.

This clone has just a few counts. What antigen it recognizes has not been identified. There are no base qualities to consult, and no much larger clone falls within one base. The CDR3 regions of human TCRbeta chains were subjected to immunosequencing. For the original study's pipeline: Repertoire TCRs were checked for matches against a reference library of SARS-CoV-2-specific TCRs that had been generated using the MIRA antigen-specificity platform. Breadth meant the fraction of unique TCRs that were SARS-CoV-2-associated, whereas depth meant the fraction of total T cells that were SARS-CoV-2-associated. Each spike-specific TCR was assigned to its reactive spike region and to a CD4 or CD8 class using the MIRA data. Log10-transformed breadth and depth values were compared by one-way ANOVA with Sidak's multiple comparisons tests. The table comes from immuneACCESS by way of TCRdb, which keeps in-frame sequences with V and J called. Part of the clones is missing from these tables; in studies checked, under half for an unresolved V gene and the rest for unknown reasons. Clone size and V and J calls were adopted from that table, with D and trimming inferred from the DNA. Present in this sample are 100,000 to 150,000 clones, approximately 90% of which were seen just once. The ten largest make up under 1.2% of the sample.

V is shortened by 6 bases, J by 10 bases, and the region joining them spans 15 bases. From the germline V gene (reference sequence), CDR1 is SEHNR and CDR2 is FQNEAQ. The CDR3 runs 12 amino acids, cysteine and phenylalanine included. Only the CDR3 DNA stays, 36 bases, in frame from base 1. Findings and caveats that apply to the study as a whole: Most participants were white British and females outnumbered males, and the authors suggested that clonal diversity may have been underestimated. Reportedly, close to half of the unique spike-specific TCRs recognized epitopes lying outside the regions that are mutated in the B.1.351 and B.1.1.7 variants. The vaccine-associated CD4 TCRs covered the entire spike protein, and the dominant responses fell in regions 160-218 and 743-854. The 56-69-year group was small, and its depth increase did not reach significance, likely because of low power. After two AZD1222 doses, both the breadth and the depth of spike-specific TCRs were significantly higher than at day 0 and than in MenACWY recipients. Because no day 14 peak-response samples were available, repertoires were characterized only after the peak T cell response. Only a handful of AZD1222 recipients were SARS-CoV-2 seropositive at baseline, limiting conclusions about previously exposed vaccinees.

What this sample's time point label stands for: about 28 days (+/-7) after the second vaccine dose. AZD1222 recipients with second doses at about 4 weeks or about 12 weeks were pooled, because spike-specific TCR depth and breadth did not differ between schedules. The vaccinee samples were drawn from two UK trials, COV001 and COV002, one of which was a single-blind randomized controlled phase 2/3 trial testing AZD1222 (ChAdOx1 nCoV-19) in healthy adults. For TCRbeta chain sequencing, PBMC samples from trial participants were taken at day 0 and at day 28 after the second dose. This material consisted of peripheral blood, taken 28 days after the second AZD1222 dose. The receptor's source is an adult who received the AZD1222 COVID-19 vaccine. The sequence links TRBV7-9 to TRBJ1-1, with TRBD1 tentatively as D gene (5 bases match). For the CDR3, the sequence is CASRVRLGGAFF. The DNA sequence is given as TGTGCCAGCAGGGTCCGTCTCGGGGGAGCTTTCTTT.